This T cell receptor (beta chain) was found in a study of glioma-infiltrating T cells after dendritic cell vaccination. Study observations and caveats: Higher pretreatment TIL content predicted longer progression-free time and survival. Higher TCR clonality did not directly relate to longer survival.

To note about this clone: Antigen unknown.

The table came from immunoSEQ multiplex PCR; TCRdb's copy has only in-frame clones and leaves some out. The table shows roughly 60,000 clones, with more than 75% occurring only once. The time point was: after dendritic cell vaccination, including at tumor progression/relapse. The sequencing here drew on blood, taken after dendritic cell vaccination. The receptor was isolated from a human donor with glioblastoma.

The CDR3 region has the DNA TGTGCCAGCAGCCCCCGGAGCTCTGGAAACACCATATATTTT. It yields the protein CASSPRSSGNTIYF. The J gene is TRBJ1-3, the V gene TRBV7-2; D call uncertain. The CDR3 extends over 14 amino acids. The germline V gene has CDR1 SGHTA and CDR2 FQGNSA. V dropped 5 bases and J dropped 0 bases, with 8 bases sitting between them.